The present T cell receptor (beta chain) was sequenced within a study of radiotherapy plus CTLA-4 blockade in lung cancer. Patients in the study, people with chemo-refractory metastatic non-small-cell lung cancer, received focal radiation plus ipilimumab CTLA-4 blockade. Notes on the study in general: There was expansion of tumor-derived TCR clones in blood after radiotherapy plus ipilimumab. It was early blood T cell clone dynamics, with interferon-beta, that reportedly best predicted response.

Some clones are missing from TCRdb's copy, which holds only in-frame ones; the method was immunoSEQ multiplex PCR. The sample consists of 80,000 or so clones, about 79% of them appearing once. Concerning this clone itself: Its antigen is as yet unknown.

The V gene end was trimmed by 5 bases and the J gene end by 5 bases; junction bases not matched to a gene: 8. Per germline, CDR1 SGHTA and CDR2 FQGTGA. CDR3 length equals 14 residues. The source material was peripheral blood, sampled from a patient treated with radiotherapy plus ipilimumab. This clonotype was obtained from a human donor with non-small cell lung cancer whose response to radiotherapy plus ipilimumab could not be evaluated. Some clones in this sample may be carry-over from other donors' samples. The chain has TRBV7-3 and TRBJ2-5, with 7 bases lining up with TRBD2. The DNA for the CDR3 is TGTGCCAGCAGCCCCGGGGTGGGGGGGGAGACCCAGTACTTC. Amino acids: CASSPGVGGETQYF. Based on the CDR3 plus reference TRBV7-3 and TRBJ2-5, the full variable domain is GAGVSQTPSNKVTEKGKYVELRCDPISGHTALYWYRQSLGQGPEFLIYFQGTGAADDSGLPNDRFFAVRPEGSVSTLKIQRTERGDSAVYLCASSPGVGGETQYFGPGTRLLVL.